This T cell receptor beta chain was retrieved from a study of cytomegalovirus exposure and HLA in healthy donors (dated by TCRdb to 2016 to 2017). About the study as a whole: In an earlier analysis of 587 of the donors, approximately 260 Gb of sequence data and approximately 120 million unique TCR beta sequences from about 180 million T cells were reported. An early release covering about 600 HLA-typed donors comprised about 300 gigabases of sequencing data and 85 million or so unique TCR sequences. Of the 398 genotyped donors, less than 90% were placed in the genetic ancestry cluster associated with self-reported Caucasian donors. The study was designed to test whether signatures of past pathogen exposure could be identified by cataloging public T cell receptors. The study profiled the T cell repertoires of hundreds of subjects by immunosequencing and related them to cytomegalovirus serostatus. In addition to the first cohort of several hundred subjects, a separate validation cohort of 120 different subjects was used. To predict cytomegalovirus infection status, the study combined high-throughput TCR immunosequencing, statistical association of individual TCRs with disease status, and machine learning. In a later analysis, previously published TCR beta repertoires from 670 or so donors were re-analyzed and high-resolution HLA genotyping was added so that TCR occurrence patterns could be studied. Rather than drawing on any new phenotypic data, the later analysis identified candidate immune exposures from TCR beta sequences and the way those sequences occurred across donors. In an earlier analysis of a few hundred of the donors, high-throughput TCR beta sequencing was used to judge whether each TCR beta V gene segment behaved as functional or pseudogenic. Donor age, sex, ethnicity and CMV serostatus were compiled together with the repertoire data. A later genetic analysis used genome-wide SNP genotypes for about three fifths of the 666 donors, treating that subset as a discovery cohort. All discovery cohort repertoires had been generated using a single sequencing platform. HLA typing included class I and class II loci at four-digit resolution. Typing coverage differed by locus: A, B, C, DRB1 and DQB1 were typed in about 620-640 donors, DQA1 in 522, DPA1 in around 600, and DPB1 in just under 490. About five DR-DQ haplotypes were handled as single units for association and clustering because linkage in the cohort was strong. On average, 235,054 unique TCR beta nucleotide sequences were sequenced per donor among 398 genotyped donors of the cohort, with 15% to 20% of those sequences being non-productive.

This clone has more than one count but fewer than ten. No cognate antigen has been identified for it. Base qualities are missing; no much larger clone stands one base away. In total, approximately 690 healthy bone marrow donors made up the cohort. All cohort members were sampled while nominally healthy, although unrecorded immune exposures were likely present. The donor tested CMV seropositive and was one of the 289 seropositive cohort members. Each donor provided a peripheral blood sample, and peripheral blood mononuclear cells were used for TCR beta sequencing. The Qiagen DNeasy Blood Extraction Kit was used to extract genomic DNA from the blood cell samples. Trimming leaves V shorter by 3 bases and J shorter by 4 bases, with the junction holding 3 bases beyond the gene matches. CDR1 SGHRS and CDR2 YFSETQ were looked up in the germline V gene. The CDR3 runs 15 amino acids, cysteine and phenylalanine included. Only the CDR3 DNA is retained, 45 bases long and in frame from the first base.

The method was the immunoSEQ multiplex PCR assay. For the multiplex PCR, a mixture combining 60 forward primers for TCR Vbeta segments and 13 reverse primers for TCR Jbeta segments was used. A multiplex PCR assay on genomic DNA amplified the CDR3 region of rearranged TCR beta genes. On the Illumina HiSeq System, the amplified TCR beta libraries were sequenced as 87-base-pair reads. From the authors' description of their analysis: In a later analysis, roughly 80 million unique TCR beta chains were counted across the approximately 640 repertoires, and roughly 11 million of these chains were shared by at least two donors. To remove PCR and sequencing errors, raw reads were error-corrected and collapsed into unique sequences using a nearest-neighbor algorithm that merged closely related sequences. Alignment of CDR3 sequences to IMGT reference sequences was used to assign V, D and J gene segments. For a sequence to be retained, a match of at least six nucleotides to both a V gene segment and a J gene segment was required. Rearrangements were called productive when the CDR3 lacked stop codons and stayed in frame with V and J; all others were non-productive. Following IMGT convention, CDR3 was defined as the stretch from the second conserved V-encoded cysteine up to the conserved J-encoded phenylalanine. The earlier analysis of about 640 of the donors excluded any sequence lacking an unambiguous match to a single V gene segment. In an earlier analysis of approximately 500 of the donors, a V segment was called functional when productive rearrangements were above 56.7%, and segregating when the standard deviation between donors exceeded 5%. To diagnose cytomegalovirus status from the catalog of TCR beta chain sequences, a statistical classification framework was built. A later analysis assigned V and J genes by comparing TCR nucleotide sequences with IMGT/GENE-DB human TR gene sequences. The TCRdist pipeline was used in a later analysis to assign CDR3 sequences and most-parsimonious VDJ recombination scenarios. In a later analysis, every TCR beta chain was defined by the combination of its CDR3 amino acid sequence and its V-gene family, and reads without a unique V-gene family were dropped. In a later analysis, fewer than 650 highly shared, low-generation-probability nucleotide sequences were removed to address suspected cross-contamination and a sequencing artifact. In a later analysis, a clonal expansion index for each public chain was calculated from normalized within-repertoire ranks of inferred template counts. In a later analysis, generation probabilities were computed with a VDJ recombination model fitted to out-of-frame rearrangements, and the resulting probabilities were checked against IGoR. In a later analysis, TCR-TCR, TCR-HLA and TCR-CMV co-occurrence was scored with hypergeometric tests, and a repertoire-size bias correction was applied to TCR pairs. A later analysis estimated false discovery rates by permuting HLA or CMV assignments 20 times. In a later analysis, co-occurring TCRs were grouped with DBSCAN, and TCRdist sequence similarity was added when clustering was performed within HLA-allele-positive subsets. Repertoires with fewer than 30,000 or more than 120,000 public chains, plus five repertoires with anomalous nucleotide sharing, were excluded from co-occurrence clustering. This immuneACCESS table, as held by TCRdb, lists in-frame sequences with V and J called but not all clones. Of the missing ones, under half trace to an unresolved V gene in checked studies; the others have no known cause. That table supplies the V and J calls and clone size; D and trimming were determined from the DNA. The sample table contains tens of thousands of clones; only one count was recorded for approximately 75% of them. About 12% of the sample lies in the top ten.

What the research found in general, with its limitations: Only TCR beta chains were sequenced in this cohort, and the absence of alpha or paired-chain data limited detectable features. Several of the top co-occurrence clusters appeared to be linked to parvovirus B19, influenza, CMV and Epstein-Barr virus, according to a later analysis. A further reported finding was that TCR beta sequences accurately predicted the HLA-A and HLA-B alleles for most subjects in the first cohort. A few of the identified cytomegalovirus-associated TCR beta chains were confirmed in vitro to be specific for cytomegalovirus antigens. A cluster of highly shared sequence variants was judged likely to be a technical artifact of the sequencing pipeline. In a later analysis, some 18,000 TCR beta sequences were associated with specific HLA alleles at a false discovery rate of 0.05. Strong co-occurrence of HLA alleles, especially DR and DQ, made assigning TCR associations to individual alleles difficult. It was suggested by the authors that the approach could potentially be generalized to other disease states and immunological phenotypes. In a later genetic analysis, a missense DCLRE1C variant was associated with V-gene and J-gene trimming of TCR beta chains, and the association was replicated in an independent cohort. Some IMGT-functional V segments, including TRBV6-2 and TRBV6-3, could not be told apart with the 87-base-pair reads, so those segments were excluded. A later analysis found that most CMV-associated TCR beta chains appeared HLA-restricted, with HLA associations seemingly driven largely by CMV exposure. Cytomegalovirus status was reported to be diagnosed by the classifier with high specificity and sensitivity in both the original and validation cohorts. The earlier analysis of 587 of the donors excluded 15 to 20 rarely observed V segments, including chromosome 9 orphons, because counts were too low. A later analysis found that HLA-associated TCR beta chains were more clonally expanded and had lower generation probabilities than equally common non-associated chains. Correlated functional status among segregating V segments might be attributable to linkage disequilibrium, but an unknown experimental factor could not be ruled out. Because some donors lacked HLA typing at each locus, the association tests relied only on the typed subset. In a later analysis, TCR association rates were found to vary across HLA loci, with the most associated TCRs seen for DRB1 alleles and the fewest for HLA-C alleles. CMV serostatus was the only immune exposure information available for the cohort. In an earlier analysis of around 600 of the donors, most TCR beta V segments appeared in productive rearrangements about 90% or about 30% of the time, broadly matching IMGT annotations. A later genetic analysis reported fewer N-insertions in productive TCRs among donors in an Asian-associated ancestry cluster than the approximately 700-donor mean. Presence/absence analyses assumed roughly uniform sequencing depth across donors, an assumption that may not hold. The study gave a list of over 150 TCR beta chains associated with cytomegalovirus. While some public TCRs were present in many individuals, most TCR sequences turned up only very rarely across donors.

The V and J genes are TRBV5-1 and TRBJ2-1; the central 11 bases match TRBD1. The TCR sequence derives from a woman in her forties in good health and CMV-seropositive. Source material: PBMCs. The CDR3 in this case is CASSSGTGGYNEQFF. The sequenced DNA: TGCGCCAGCAGCTCTGGGACAGGGGGTTACAATGAGCAGTTCTTC.